A selection of T cell receptor beta chains follows, all from one sample in a study of blood T cell repertoires in COVID-19. TCRdb's copy holds only in-frame clones and misses some; the assay was immunoSEQ multiplex PCR. The sample has over 25,000 clones; about nine tenths are singletons. Sequenced material: peripheral blood. All receptors come from a woman between 45 and 65 years old with active COVID-19. Both conserved end residues are part of each CDR3. The order of the fields is J gene, CDR3 length, V gene, clone size, D gene, CDR3 DNA, CDR3 protein. The D gene is left open where the match is weak. Rows give clone size only sometimes, using once, few, many, or a class for an expanded clone.

TRBJ2-3,16,TRBV4-1,.,TRBD2,TGCGCCAGCAGACTTTCACCAGCGGGATACACAGATACGCAGTATTTT,CASRLSPAGYTDTQYF
TRBJ1-1,13,TRBV6-5,.,TRBD1,TGTGCCAGCAGTACAGATGTACAGGGGGATGCTTTCTTT,CASSTDVQGDAFF
TRBJ2-7,14,TRBV18,once,TRBD1,TGTGCCAGCTCCCCCCGGGCAGGGGGCTACGAGCAGTACTTC,CASSPRAGGYEQYF
TRBJ1-4,16,TRBV7-6,medium-sized,.,TGTGCCAGCAGCCCCACCGGGGTCGATCCTAATGAAAAACTGTTTTTT,CASSPTGVDPNEKLFF
TRBJ2-3,13,TRBV2,.,.,TGTGCCAGCAAGCGGAGATACACAGATACGCAGTATTTT,CASKRRYTDTQYF
TRBJ2-3,16,TRBV6-2/TRBV6-3,.,.,TGTGCCAGCAGTTACTCAGCGGACAGTAGCACAGATACGCAGTATTTT,CASSYSADSSTDTQYF
TRBJ1-2,13,TRBV5-1,.,.,TGCGCCAGCAGCTTGGGGGCAGGGTTTGGCTACACCTTC,CASSLGAGFGYTF
TRBJ1-2,14,TRBV28,.,TRBD1,TGTGCCAGCAGTACGACAGGGTTCCTCTATGGCTACACCTTC,CASSTTGFLYGYTF
TRBJ1-3,16,TRBV6-1,.,.,TGTGCCAGCAGTGGCCGAATCTCGTTTGAGGGAAACACCATATATTTT,CASSGRISFEGNTIYF
TRBJ1-1,14,TRBV14,.,.,TGTGCCAGCAGCCACGGAGGGAAGAACACTGAAGCTTTCTTT,CASSHGGKNTEAFF
TRBJ1-2,14,TRBV6-5,.,TRBD1,TGTGCCAGCAGGGGAGGGACAGGCGGCTATGGCTACACCTTC,CASRGGTGGYGYTF
TRBJ1-1,15,TRBV5-1,.,TRBD1,TGCGCCAGCAGCTTGGACAGGGGGGTGAACACTGAAGCTTTCTTT,CASSLDRGVNTEAFF
TRBJ1-2,13,TRBV7-3,.,TRBD1,TGTGCCAGCAGCTCCCGACAGGGTGGCGACTACACCTTC,CASSSRQGGDYTF
TRBJ1-1,15,TRBV2,.,TRBD1,TGTGCCAGCAGCTTTAGGACAGGGAGGAACACTGAAGCTTTCTTT,CASSFRTGRNTEAFF
TRBJ1-2,13,TRBV30,.,TRBD1,TGTGCCTGGAGTGTCGGGACAGCCTATGGCTATACCTTC,CAWSVGTAYGYTF
TRBJ2-5,15,TRBV28,.,TRBD2,TGTGCCAGCAGCCAGAGGACTAGCGGCCAAGAGACCCAGTACTTC,CASSQRTSGQETQYF
TRBJ2-1,16,TRBV9,once,TRBD2,TGTGCCAGCAGCGTAACTAGCGGGAGGTACTACAATGAGCAGTTCTTC,CASSVTSGRYYNEQFF
TRBJ1-1,14,TRBV5-4,.,.,TGTGCCAGCAGCCGCAATCAAGGAGGACTACCCCCTTTCTTT,CASSRNQGGLPPFF
TRBJ1-2,14,TRBV19,.,.,TGTGCCAGTAGTATTCGGCAGGGTAACTATGGCTACACCTTC,CASSIRQGNYGYTF
TRBJ1-1,13,TRBV28,few,.,TGTGCCACGCTGAACAGGGCTAACACTGAAGCTTTCTTT,CATLNRANTEAFF